This TCR beta chain was captured by sequencing in a study of cytomegalovirus exposure and HLA in healthy donors. Overall study: Findings of an earlier analysis included over 95 million unique TCR beta sequences from some 180 million T cells.

Details on this clone: The antigen is undetermined.

60 Vbeta and 13 Jbeta primers were used in PCR. TCRdb's copy holds only in-frame clones and misses some; the assay was immunoSEQ multiplex PCR. The sample consists of 95,000 to 100,000 clones, around 77% of them appearing once. Germline CDR1 SGHAT, CDR2 FQNNGV. V lost 5 bases and J lost 7; bases outside the gene matches: 8. This CDR3 is built from 15 residues. Study results and caveats: Later on, a genetic analysis was performed. It linked a missense variant in DCLRE1C with V- and J-gene trimming of TCR beta. TCR beta chains associated with HLA were, in a later analysis, more clonally expanded than equally common others.

This receptor was taken from a female donor in good health and CMV-seronegative. Source material: PBMCs. This chain connects TRBV11-2 to TRBJ2-1; TRBD2 agrees at 10 bases. DNA of the CDR3: TGTGCCAGCAGCGCCCAGGTAGCGGGGGGTAATGAGCAGTTCTTC. Protein: CASSAQVAGGNEQFF.